This TCR beta chain was documented in a study of T cells in localized non-small cell lung cancer. Study outcomes and limitations: Uninvolved adjacent lung had the highest recorded T cell clonality, with tumor below it. A median of approximately 50 of the top 100 tumor clones appeared in adjacent lung, which was paired and uninvolved. A higher density of T cells in blood coincided with extended overall survival.

The CDR3 runs to 14 residues. Germline values: CDR1 SGHRS, CDR2 YFSETQ. The ends lost 3 bases at V and 6 bases at J; junction bases unmatched: 3. The count of this clone is one. Its antigen is undetermined. Sequenced by immunoSEQ multiplex PCR; TCRdb stores in-frame clones only, minus some. This table holds approximately 24,000 clones, 80% to 95% found once. The chain couples TRBV5-1 to TRBJ1-4; 9 bases are shared with TRBD1. The clonotype was recovered from a female donor at least 60 years old with stage II squamous cell lung carcinoma. Sequences were derived from peripheral blood, sampled before any cancer treatment. In nucleotides, the CDR3 is TGCGCCAGCAGCTCCGGGACAGGGTATGAAAAACTGTTTTTT. Protein sequence: CASSSGTGYEKLFF.